The 18 T cell receptor beta chains presented below share a single source sample, sequenced in a study of patients and donors after allogeneic stem cell transplantation (dated by TCRdb to 2020 to 2022). Libraries were made using RT-PCR. Sequenced on a NextSeq 550. TCRdb cleaned the public reads at Q25 with fastp, built clones with MiXCR and kept in-frame beta chains. Rows matching on CDR3 protein sequence are summarized as one entry with the most common DNA and genes. Counted in this sample were over 150,000 distinct CDR3 sequences; around 28% of them appeared once. The ten largest clonotypes hold less than 3.5% of the sample. Sequenced material: blood, either unsorted or a sorted T cell fraction (not recorded which). The source of these receptors is a human donor who was either an allogeneic HSCT recipient or a stem cell or donor lymphocyte infusion donor (not recorded which). It is not recorded whose cells these are; they may come from a transplant donor.

This sequence joins TRBV19 and TRBJ2-2; TRBD1 matches at 8 bases. This CDR3 is 13 amino acids long. Unmatched junction bases numbered 4, after V lost 9 bases and J lost 4 bases. Germline lookup yields CDR1 LNHDA and CDR2 SQIVND (reference sequence). The CDR3 DNA reads as TGTGCCAGCTCCGACAGGGGCACCGGGGAGCTGTTTTTT. Amino acids: CASSDRGTGELFF.

The CDR3 here is CASSFPKGGYTF. CDR3 nucleotides: TGTGCCAGCAGTTTTCCCAAAGGTGGCTACACCTTC. The genes are TRBV12-3 or TRBV12-4 and TRBJ1-2, with D uncertain. Trimming pared 3 bases from V and 7 bases from J, leaving 9 bases between. The CDR3 contains 12 residues.

This clonotype was counted a few times. The V call is TRBV4-2, the J call TRBJ1-5; 11 bases align to TRBD1. CDR3 length: 17 residues. J lost 5 bases, V lost 0 bases, and 6 bases had no gene match. Germline lookup yields CDR1 LGHNA and CDR2 YNFKEQ. The CDR3 reads CASSQEAGQGADQPQHF. Written as DNA, the CDR3 is TGTGCCAGCAGCCAAGAAGCAGGACAGGGGGCTGATCAGCCCCAGCATTTT.

The CDR3 DNA reads as TGCGCCAGCAGCCAAGAGGAGGGACATACAGATACGCAGTATTTT. Protein product: CASSQEEGHTDTQYF. This chain connects TRBV4-3 to TRBJ2-3, with D possibly called TRBD1 or TRBD2 (6 bases each). In germline, CDR1 is LGHNA, CDR2 YSLEER. The CDR3 is 15 amino acids. The V gene lost 0 bases and the J gene lost 3 bases, with 10 bases spanning the gap.

This chain links TRBV7-9 with TRBJ2-5; D unclear. V was trimmed by 5 bases and J by 5 bases, leaving 15 bases between them. The CDR3 is made up of 14 amino acids. Germline V lookup: CDR1 SEHNR, CDR2 FQNEAQ (reference sequence). CDR3 region: CASSPFVLTETQYF. CDR3 sequence (DNA): TGTGCCAGCAGCCCATTTGTGTTGACGGAGACCCAGTACTTC.

DNA of the CDR3: TGTGCCAGCAGCGCGGAGTCGGGGGAGCTGTTTTTT. Translating it yields CASSAESGELFF. The rearrangement joins TRBV7-2 to TRBJ2-2; D is uncertain. V was cut by 5 bases and J by 8 bases, with 9 bases left in between. CDR3 length: 12 residues. Germline V gives CDR1 SGHTA, CDR2 FQGNSA.

This clonotype was counted between two and nine times. The V call is TRBV12-3 or TRBV12-4, the J call TRBJ2-7, with D uncertain. This CDR3 is 14 amino acids long. Trimming left V 5 bases short and J 3 bases short, with 14 bases between. CDR3 amino acids: CASSTGSWIYEQYF. The CDR3 DNA reads TGTGCCAGCAGTACCGGGTCCTGGATCTACGAGCAGTACTTC.

The chain combines TRBV7-6 with TRBJ2-1; possible D gene TRBD2, 6 bases. Germline V gene lookup returns CDR1 SGHVS and CDR2 FNYEAQ. V lost 5 bases, J lost 8 bases, and 19 bases lay in between. This CDR3 has 15 residues. CDR3 sequence: CASSPQPEGLDEQFF. DNA of the CDR3: TGTGCCAGCAGCCCCCAGCCGGAGGGCCTGGATGAGCAGTTCTTC.

There are a few counts of this clonotype. This chain connects TRBV19 to TRBJ2-5; the D is unclear. V shed 3 bases and J shed 7 bases, with 12 bases lying between them. Germline CDR1 is LNHDA and CDR2 is SQIVND (reference sequence). The length of the CDR3 is 13 residues. CDR3 residues: CASSMGQTRTQYF. The CDR3 DNA sequence: TGTGCCAGTAGTATGGGCCAGACAAGGACCCAGTACTTC.

The CDR3 is CSDTGGNTDTQYF. The CDR3 coding sequence is TGCAGCGACACAGGGGGAAATACAGATACGCAGTATTTT. The genes are TRBV29-1 and TRBJ2-3; 8 bases line up with TRBD1. The CDR3 runs 13 residues. Unmatched junction bases numbered 6, after V lost 7 bases and J lost 3 bases. Germline V CDR1 and CDR2: SQVTM, ANQGSEA.

The rearrangement uses TRBV30 and TRBJ2-6, with D unclear. CDR1 and CDR2 (germline): GTSNPN, SVGIG (reference sequence). This CDR3 has 11 amino acids. This CDR3 is CAGAYYNVLTF. The DNA for the CDR3 is TGTGCTGGCGCGTACTACAACGTCCTGACTTTC.

The V call is TRBV29-1, the J call TRBJ2-1; 12 bases align to TRBD2. Unmatched junction bases numbered 0, after V lost 2 bases and J lost 7 bases. The CDR3 runs 13 residues. Germline loops: CDR1 SQVTM, CDR2 ANQGSEA. CDR3 DNA sequence: TGCAGCGTTGAACTAGCGGGAGGGAATGAGCAGTTCTTC. This encodes CSVELAGGNEQFF.

The chain couples TRBV6-2 or TRBV6-3 to TRBJ1-2; D not resolved. The CDR3 is made up of 13 amino acids. Germline V CDR1 and CDR2: MNHEY, SVGEGT. Trimming took 5 bases from V and 4 from J, leaving 11 bases between them. The DNA for the CDR3 is TGTGCCAGCAGTCTTCCTCGCTTCTATGGCTACACCTTC. Encoded protein: CASSLPRFYGYTF.

This clonotype was seen a few times. The rearrangement links TRBV7-6 to TRBJ2-1; 10 bases map to TRBD1. Trimming took 5 bases from V and 9 from J; bases not matched to a gene: 13. Germline V gene lookup returns CDR1 SGHVS and CDR2 FNYEAQ. CDR3 length equals 16 residues. CDR3 protein: CASSPLPGQGGVEQFF. The CDR3 DNA sequence: TGTGCCAGCAGCCCTCTTCCCGGACAGGGGGGGGTTGAGCAGTTCTTC.

The chain uses TRBV7-3 and TRBJ2-2, with 10 nucleotides matching TRBD2. Trimming took 5 bases from V and 3 from J; bases not matched to a gene: 6. CDR3 length: 16 residues. Germline CDR1 SGHTA, CDR2 FQGTGA. CDR3 region: CASSKEGTSDTGELFF. Written as DNA, the CDR3 is TGTGCCAGCAGCAAAGAGGGGACTAGCGACACCGGGGAGCTGTTTTTT.

In this sample, this clonotype turned up many times. The chain carries TRBV6-6 and TRBJ1-4; TRBD1 is a possible D gene (6 bases). This CDR3 comprises 15 residues. Germline V lookup: CDR1 MNHNY, CDR2 SVGAGI (reference sequence). Trimming shortened V by 0 bases and J by 8 bases, and 13 bases separated the two germline ends. In DNA form, the CDR3 reads TGTGCCAGCAGTTACTCGCAGGGGAGGAACGAAAAACTGTTTTTT. Amino acid sequence: CASSYSQGRNEKLFF.

This rearrangement joins TRBV20-1 to TRBJ1-4; 7 nucleotides line up with TRBD1. CDR3 size: 14 residues. From germline, CDR1 is DFQATT and CDR2 SNEGSKA (reference sequence). The V and J ends lost 4 bases and 8 bases, in that order; junction bases with no gene match: 10. For the CDR3, the DNA is TGCAGTGCTACCGGGACAGCTAGAGTAGAAAAACTGTTTTTT. Its translation is CSATGTARVEKLFF.

In its sample, this clonotype was seen many times. The chain recombines TRBV12-3 or TRBV12-4 with TRBJ1-1, with a possible D match to TRBD1 (5 bases). The ends were cut back, 7 bases at V and 4 bases at J, with 19 bases in the middle. The CDR3 consists of 15 residues. The CDR3, as DNA: TGTGCCAGCATTTCAGCGGGAGGGGCGATCACTGAAGCTTTCTTT. It translates to CASISAGGAITEAFF.